This TCR beta chain is from a study of shared clonotypes between healthy human individuals. At the level of the study: Each donor's CD4 naive and CD4 memory cells filled three plates apiece, CD8 naive two, and CD8 memory one. Study results and limitations: Generally, estimated richness proved larger in naive subsets than it did in memory subsets. It was the non-shared clonotypes that had lower generation probabilities than clonotypes shared by all four donors.

The germline gives CDR1 KGHSH, CDR2 LQKENI. Trimming removed 4 bases at V and 3 bases at J, with 12 bases between. There are 14 residues in the CDR3. Assay used: immunoSEQ multiplex PCR; TCRdb lists only in-frame clones, some missing. This sample has roughly 770,000 clones, with roughly 96% found just once. As defined, naive CD8 cells were CD45RO-negative and positively selected for CCR7, with terminally differentiated effector memory CD45RA+ cells excluded. Comments on this clone: Its target is unknown.

This receptor was identified in a man aged 25-40 years in good health. The sample comprised naive CD8+ T cells sorted from blood. The chain links TRBV18 to TRBJ2-5, with D tentatively TRBD2 (6 bases). CDR3: CASSRRDGEETQYF. The CDR3 nucleotides are TGTGCCAGCTCACGGCGGGACGGTGAAGAGACCCAGTACTTC. Based on the CDR3 plus reference TRBV18 and TRBJ2-5, the full variable domain is NAGVMQNPRHLVRRRGQEARLRCSPMKGHSHVYWYRQLPEEGLKFMVYLQKENIIDESGMPKERFSAEFPKEGPSILRIQQVVRGDSAAYFCASSRRDGEETQYFGPGTRLLVL.